This passage covers 9 T cell receptor beta chains from one sample sequenced in a study of T cells after yellow fever vaccination. TCRdb analysed the 5' RACE reads with MiXCR anew, one entry per CDR3 protein. The table shows 170,000 or so distinct CDR3 sequences, with approximately 6.2% occurring only once. The sample consisted of CD4+ T cells sorted from PBMCs, taken on the day of the first yellow fever vaccination. The receptors were sampled from a man aged 18 to 30 who received the YFV17D yellow fever vaccine.

There are many counts of this clonotype. The V call is TRBV5-6, the J call TRBJ1-1; tentative D call: TRBD1 (5 bases). The CDR3 is made up of 15 amino acids. Per germline, CDR1 SGHDT and CDR2 YYEEEE. Trimming shortened V by 0 bases and J by 1 base, and 10 bases separated the two germline ends. CDR3 nucleotide sequence: TGTGCCAGCAGCTTGGTGGGAGGGGCGAACACTGAAGCTTTCTTT. Residues: CASSLVGGANTEAFF.

This clonotype has more than one count but fewer than ten. The V gene is TRBV7-2, the J gene TRBJ2-7, with D possibly TRBD2 on 5 matching bases. The germline V gene has CDR1 SGHTA and CDR2 FQGNSA. The V end was cut by 4 bases, the J end by 7 bases, with 11 bases between. The CDR3 loop spans 12 amino acids. This CDR3 reads CASSSGPGEQYV. The CDR3 DNA reads as TGTGCCAGCAGCTCAGGACCGGGGGAGCAGTACGTC.

This clonotype has a handful of counts. The CDR3 spells CASSSGREETQYF. The CDR3 nucleotides read TGTGCCAGCAGCTCGGGACGAGAAGAGACCCAGTACTTC. V gene TRBV11-2 combines with J gene TRBJ2-5; D possibly matches TRBD1 or TRBD2 (5 bases each). The CDR3 sequence is 13 residues long. Germline V CDR1 and CDR2: SGHAT, FQNNGV. Between the trimmed V and J ends, which lost 4 bases and 3 bases, there was a span of 9 bases.

The chain carries TRBV7-9 and TRBJ1-2; unclear D gene. Deletions cut 6 bases from V and 4 bases from J, with 12 bases between. CDR1 is SEHNR and CDR2 is FQNEAQ in the germline V gene (reference sequence). This CDR3 is 13 amino acids long. The CDR3 sequence: CASRRTGPYGYTF. CDR3 sequence (DNA): TGTGCCAGCAGAAGGACGGGCCCCTATGGCTACACCTTC.

This clonotype was observed a few times. This chain uses TRBV7-2 with TRBJ2-1; D is unresolved. The germline V and J ends were trimmed by 0 bases and 8 bases, with 14 bases remaining between them. CDR3 length: 15 amino acids. Per germline, CDR1 SGHTA and CDR2 FQGNSA. DNA of the CDR3: TGTGCCAGCAGCTTAGCGCTAGGCAGTACATATGAGCAGTTCTTC. Protein sequence: CASSLALGSTYEQFF.

This clonotype was seen many times. V usage is TRBV5-1 and J usage is TRBJ2-5; TRBD1 aligns across 12 bases. The V gene end was trimmed by 5 bases and the J gene end by 0 bases; junction bases not matched to a gene: 5. Germline-derived CDR1 and CDR2 are SGHRS and YFSETQ. The CDR3 loop spans 16 amino acids. CDR3 residues: CASSPGTGGDQETQYF. The DNA for the CDR3 is TGCGCCAGCAGTCCCGGGACAGGGGGCGACCAAGAGACCCAGTACTTC.

Many counts were recorded for this clonotype. The chain carries TRBV5-1 and TRBJ2-1; no clear D gene. CDR3 length: 17 residues. V lost 0 bases and J lost 6, with 19 bases in between. The V gene's germline CDR1 is SGHRS and CDR2 YFSETQ. CDR3 sequence (DNA): TGCGCCAGCAGCTTGGCCTTGGCAGTCCAGCTAACCAATGAGCAGTTCTTC. Translation: CASSLALAVQLTNEQFF.

This clonotype was picked up many times. The DNA for the CDR3 is TGTGCCAGCAGCTTGGACAGCACAGATACGCAGTATTTT. Translated: CASSLDSTDTQYF. J is TRBJ2-3 and V is TRBV5-4; no definite D call. The germline gives CDR1 SGHNT, CDR2 YYREEE (reference sequence). V gave up 0 bases and J gave up 0 bases, with 2 bases separating them. This CDR3 contains 13 residues.

This clonotype showed up many times. The genes are TRBV12-3 or TRBV12-4 and TRBJ2-3; 10 bases are shared with TRBD2. The CDR3 loop spans 15 amino acids. V lost 6 bases and J lost 1; bases outside the gene matches: 4. CDR3 nucleotide sequence: TGTGCCAGCAGCCTAGCGGGGGCCCGCACAGATACGCAGTATTTT. This gives the protein CASSLAGARTDTQYF.